This T cell receptor beta chain originates from a study of cytomegalovirus exposure and HLA in healthy donors. Study-level information: In an earlier analysis, 95 million to 140 million unique TCR beta sequences were found from some 170 million T cells. General observations from the study: The majority of TCR sequences were rare, yet some public TCRs appeared in many donors.

About this clone: No antigen is known for it.

Though probably carrying unrecorded immune exposures, donors were nominally healthy at sampling. The CDR3 spans 15 residues. Germline V gives CDR1 MNHEY, CDR2 SMNVEV (reference sequence). The ends were cut back, 2 bases at V and 2 bases at J, with 10 bases in the middle. The PCR used 60 Vbeta and 13 Jbeta primers. Sequencing was performed with immunoSEQ multiplex PCR; in TCRdb, only in-frame clones are kept and a portion is missing. The sample comprises 110,000 or so clones, approximately 70% of which are singletons, and under 9.5% rests with the top ten. The rearrangement uses TRBV27 and TRBJ1-5; D is uncertain. Sequences were obtained from PBMCs. The receptor was isolated from a man aged 35-49 years in good health and CMV-seronegative. CDR3 region: CASSLDRRGNQPQHF. In DNA, the CDR3 is TGTGCCAGCAGTTTAGATAGGAGGGGCAATCAGCCCCAGCATTTT.